The 23 T cell receptor beta chains below were found in one sample sequenced in a study of early stage breast cancer tumors. Generated by immunoSEQ multiplex PCR, the TCRdb table keeps only in-frame clones and is missing some. The sample holds approximately 54,000 clones; roughly 73% are singletons and the top ten take around 3.6%. The sequenced material came from blood. These TCRs come from a person in their forties with breast cancer.

The chain joins TRBV29-1 to TRBJ1-2; D unclear. Germline CDR1 SQVTM, CDR2 ANQGSEA. The V end lost 1 base, the J end lost 6 bases, and 3 bases lay between the germline ends. The CDR3 extends over 10 amino acids. The CDR3 loop reads CSVEAHGYTF. Here the CDR3 DNA reads TGCAGCGTTGAAGCCCATGGCTACACCTTC.

This clone was observed a single time. The chain joins TRBV7-9 to TRBJ1-1; 8 bases are a match to TRBD1. This CDR3 is 13 amino acids long. V trimming: 6 bases; J trimming: 6 bases; junction bases outside the gene matches: 6. Looked up from germline, CDR1 is SEHNR and CDR2 is FQNEAQ (reference sequence). The CDR3 DNA is TGTGCCAGCAGTATCGCAGGGGGCCCTGAAGCTTTCTTT. Translated, it gives CASSIAGGPEAFF.

In its sample, this clone was seen once. The rearrangement uses TRBV5-4 and TRBJ2-7; TRBD2 matches 10 bases. V was pared by 0 bases and J by 5 bases, with 8 bases of the junction left unmatched. Germline lookup yields CDR1 SGHNT and CDR2 YYREEE (reference sequence). The CDR3 covers 16 residues. DNA of the CDR3: TGTGCCAGCAGCTTGGGTGGGACTAGCGCCGTCGACGAGCAGTACTTC. It translates to CASSLGGTSAVDEQYF.

This chain uses TRBV6-5 with TRBJ2-3; D may be TRBD1 (5 bases). CDR3 length: 14 residues. V shed 0 bases and J shed 4 bases, with 8 bases lying between them. Per germline, CDR1 MNHEY and CDR2 SVGAGI. The CDR3 is CASSYSWGADTQYF. CDR3 sequence (DNA): TGTGCCAGCAGTTACTCCTGGGGCGCAGATACGCAGTATTTT.

The chain couples TRBV5-1 to TRBJ2-3, with TRBD2 identical over 11 bases. CDR3 size: 18 residues. CDR1 is SGHRS, CDR2 YFSETQ, per germline. V lost 6 bases, J lost 0 bases, and 12 bases stayed unmatched. CDR3 protein: CASNPRASGRPSTDTQYF. Here the CDR3 DNA reads TGCGCCAGCAACCCCCGGGCTAGCGGGAGGCCCAGCACAGATACGCAGTATTTT.

The V and J genes are TRBV5-4 and TRBJ1-5; possibly TRBD1 for D (5 bases). V was shortened by 4 bases and J by 3 bases, with 11 bases between the two germline ends. Germline CDR1 and CDR2: SGHNT and YYREEE (reference sequence). The CDR3 is made up of 14 amino acids. CDR3 sequence reads: CASSQGGPNQPQHF. CDR3 DNA: TGTGCCAGCAGCCAGGGAGGACCCAATCAGCCCCAGCATTTT.

The sample holds one count of this clone. The chain links TRBV6-6 to TRBJ1-4; 8 nucleotides line up with TRBD1. V shed 4 bases, J shed 3 bases, and the junction held 1 base outside the gene matches. Germline CDR1 is MNHNY and CDR2 is SVGAGI (reference sequence). The CDR3 length is 14 residues. CDR3 nucleotide sequence: TGTGCCAGCAGTTCGGGACAGGCTAATGAAAAACTGTTTTTT. This codes for CASSSGQANEKLFF.

There are a few counts of this clone. This sequence joins TRBV5-1 and TRBJ1-1, with a tentative D call TRBD1 (5 bases). The V gene lost 1 base and the J gene lost 1 base, with 5 bases spanning the gap. CDR1 and CDR2 from the germline V gene are SGHRS and YFSETQ. The CDR3 is made up of 13 amino acids. CDR3 sequence: CASSLQGNTEAFF. The CDR3, as DNA: TGCGCCAGCAGCTTGCAGGGGAACACTGAAGCTTTCTTT.

The rearrangement joins TRBV5-1 to TRBJ2-7, with D tentatively TRBD1 (5 bases). Per the germline V gene, CDR1 is SGHRS and CDR2 is YFSETQ. This CDR3 comprises 15 residues. V was shortened by 0 bases and J by 1 base, with 11 bases between the two germline ends. The CDR3 reads CASSLGPGPSYEQYF. In nucleotides, the CDR3 is TGCGCCAGCAGCTTGGGGCCAGGGCCTTCCTACGAGCAGTACTTC.

For the CDR3, the DNA is TGTGCCAGTAGGACGGGACAGGGAATGGCCGGCTACACCTTC. Translated: CASRTGQGMAGYTF. The chain employs TRBV19 and TRBJ1-2; 9 bases line up with TRBD1. This CDR3 has 14 amino acids. CDR1 and CDR2 from the germline V gene are LNHDA and SQIVND (reference sequence). The trim removed 6 bases at V and 8 bases at J, leaving 10 bases unmatched.

This clone has only one observation. The chain carries TRBV19 and TRBJ2-2; D is undetermined. Germline V gives CDR1 LNHDA, CDR2 SQIVND (reference sequence). CDR3 size: 14 residues. V lost 7 bases and J 7 bases, leaving 16 bases between the germline ends. CDR3: CASKFTEPGGELFF. The DNA of the CDR3 is TGTGCCAGTAAGTTCACGGAGCCAGGCGGGGAGCTGTTTTTT.

The chain couples TRBV5-1 to TRBJ2-7; TRBD1 matches at 7 bases. Germline CDR1 and CDR2: SGHRS and YFSETQ. This CDR3 has 18 amino acids. The ends lost 4 bases at V and 2 bases at J; junction bases unmatched: 18. The CDR3 sequence is CASSPLKPGQPPPYEQYF. As DNA, the CDR3 is TGCGCCAGCAGCCCACTAAAACCGGGACAGCCGCCACCCTACGAGCAGTACTTC.

The genes are TRBV5-1 and TRBJ2-7; 7 bases line up with TRBD1. Germline CDR1 is SGHRS and CDR2 is YFSETQ. Trimming cost V 1 base and J 1 base; bases outside gene matches: 2. CDR3 length equals 14 residues. The CDR3 region has the DNA TGCGCCAGCAGCTTGTGGGACAGTTCCTACGAGCAGTACTTC. Amino acids: CASSLWDSSYEQYF.

The chain carries TRBV5-5 and TRBJ2-7; D unclear. The CDR3 loop spans 12 amino acids. Trimming shortened V by 4 bases and J by 3 bases, and 8 bases separated the two germline ends. The germline gives CDR1 SGHKS, CDR2 YYEKEE (reference sequence). CDR3 bases: TGTGCCAGCAGCCCGACACACTACGAGCAGTACTTC. It translates to CASSPTHYEQYF. Full variable domain (rest looked up from reference TRBV5-5 and TRBJ2-7): DAGVTQSPTHLIKTRGQQVTLRCSPISGHKSVSWYQQVLGQGPQFIFQYYEKEERGRGNFPDRFSARQFPNYSSELNVNALLLGDSALYLCASSPTHYEQYFGPGTRLTVT.

This rearrangement joins TRBV30 to TRBJ1-1, with D hard to call. V lost 7 bases to trimming and J lost 1 base, with 7 bases between them. The germline CDR1 and CDR2 sequences are GTSNPN and SVGIG (reference sequence). CDR3 size: 11 residues. The CDR3 DNA follows: TGTGCCTCCAATACGAACACTGAAGCTTTCTTT. As protein: CASNTNTEAFF.

The chain carries TRBV27 and TRBJ2-7, with a tentative D call TRBD1 (5 bases). Looked up from germline, CDR1 is MNHEY and CDR2 is SMNVEV (reference sequence). The CDR3 covers 18 residues. With 4 bases removed from V and 4 bases from J, the gap between germline ends came to 26 bases. The CDR3 DNA follows: TGTGCCAGCAGTTCCAGGGTAGGACGGCAAAAGGTTGGATACGAGCAGTACTTC. It encodes CASSSRVGRQKVGYEQYF.

The chain is built from TRBV21-1 and TRBJ2-1; the DNA was not used to check the table's D call, TRBD2. TRBV21-1 is designated a pseudogene. The length of the CDR3 is 16 residues. The DNA for the CDR3 is TGTGCCAGCAGCCCCACGAACGGGGTGAGCTACAATGAGCAGTTCTTC. Its protein is CASSPTNGVSYNEQFF.

The chain recombines TRBV2 with TRBJ1-1, with D hard to call. V gave up 6 bases and J gave up 1 base, with 12 bases separating them. Germline lookup yields CDR1 SNHLY and CDR2 FYNNEI. The length of the CDR3 is 14 residues. CDR3 residues: CASSVEWRNTEAFF. The CDR3 DNA is TGTGCCAGCAGCGTCGAGTGGCGGAACACTGAAGCTTTCTTT.

The chain recombines TRBV27 with TRBJ1-2, with 7 bases matching TRBD1. J gave up 7 bases and V 5 bases, and 10 bases lay outside the gene matches. The germline V gene encodes CDR1 MNHEY and CDR2 SMNVEV (reference sequence). The CDR3 totals 14 residues. The CDR3 loop is CASSVTGAGGGYTF. The CDR3 DNA is TGTGCCAGCAGTGTCACAGGGGCCGGGGGTGGCTACACCTTC.

The chain links TRBV6-5 to TRBJ1-1; 7 nucleotides line up with TRBD1. The germline V gene encodes CDR1 MNHEY and CDR2 SVGAGI. J gave up 3 bases and V 2 bases, and 6 bases lay outside the gene matches. The CDR3 length is 15 residues. The CDR3 DNA reads TGTGCCAGCAGTTACAGTCCAGGGGGGGACACTGAAGCTTTCTTT. It specifies CASSYSPGGDTEAFF.

This chain connects TRBV6-1 to TRBJ2-5; 8 positions match TRBD2. Germline lookup yields CDR1 MNHNS and CDR2 SASEGT. V lost 7 bases and J lost 1; bases outside the gene matches: 5. The CDR3 is made up of 14 amino acids. The CDR3 nucleotides read TGTGCCAGCACCTTCACTAGCGGCCAAGAGACCCAGTACTTC. Translating it yields CASTFTSGQETQYF.

This clone was found a few times. V and J are TRBV18 and TRBJ2-7; perhaps D is TRBD1 or TRBD2 (5 bases each). The CDR3 loop spans 14 amino acids. Trimming shortened V by 5 bases and J by 5 bases, and 16 bases separated the two germline ends. In germline, CDR1 is KGHSH, CDR2 LQKENI. The CDR3 reads CASSAGTYADEQYF. The CDR3 bases are TGTGCCAGCTCAGCCGGGACGTATGCCGACGAGCAGTACTTC.

J is TRBJ2-7 and V is TRBV28; the D gene is possibly TRBD1 (5 bases). CDR1 is MDHEN and CDR2 is SYDVKM in the germline V gene. This CDR3 has 13 amino acids. With 4 bases removed from V and 2 bases from J, the gap between germline ends came to 9 bases. The CDR3 is CASSSSGPYEQYF. The CDR3 DNA sequence: TGTGCCAGCAGTTCCTCAGGGCCCTACGAGCAGTACTTC.